The rows below give T cell receptor beta chains drawn from one sample of a study of cytomegalovirus exposure and HLA in healthy donors. The method was immunoSEQ multiplex PCR; TCRdb's version includes in-frame clones alone and lacks a portion of them. Found here are 90,000 to 150,000 clones, over 75% of them singletons; the top ten hold around 6%. Sequencing used PBMCs. These receptors originate from a woman under 30 in good health and CMV-seropositive. CDR3s include the opening cysteine and the closing phenylalanine or tryptophan. D genes are given only for firm matches.

len,v_gene,j_gene,d_gene,CDR3nt,CDR3aa
18,TRBV19,TRBJ1-2,TRBD1,TGTGCCAGTAGTCAGGCAGAAGGGACAGGGGGCTGGGGCTATGGCTACACCTTC,CASSQAEGTGGWGYGYTF
14,TRBV6-4,TRBJ2-2,TRBD2,TGTGCCACGAGGACTAGCATGAACACCGGGGAGCTGTTTTTT,CATRTSMNTGELFF
15,TRBV9,TRBJ2-7,TRBD1,TGTGCCAGCAGCCCCGTGGGGACAGGGGTCTTACAGCAGTACTTC,CASSPVGTGVLQQYF
14,TRBV7-7,TRBJ2-1,NA,TGTGCTAGCAGCCTTACAATGTCCGGGGATGAGCAGTTCTTC,CASSLTMSGDEQFF
15,TRBV6-5,TRBJ1-1,NA,TGTGCCAGCAGTATTGGGCAGGGATTGAACACTGAAGCTTTCTTT,CASSIGQGLNTEAFF
15,TRBV5-4,TRBJ2-2,TRBD1,TGTGCCAGCAGCTTAGGACAGGTGAACACCGGGGAGCTGTTTTTT,CASSLGQVNTGELFF
15,TRBV28,TRBJ2-5,NA,TGTGCCAGTTCTGGGGGAGGTCTAGTAGGAGAGACCCAGTACTTC,CASSGGGLVGETQYF
15,TRBV19,TRBJ1-2,NA,TGTGCCAGTATCGAGGAGGGGAGTTCTAACTATGGCTACACCTTC,CASIEEGSSNYGYTF
15,TRBV16,TRBJ2-7,TRBD2,TGTGCCAGCAGCTCTGGACTAGCGGGCCTTTACGAGCAGTACTTC,CASSSGLAGLYEQYF
12,TRBV10-1,TRBJ2-2,NA,TGCGCCAGCAGTTTTTCTCCCGGGGAGCTGTTTTTT,CASSFSPGELFF